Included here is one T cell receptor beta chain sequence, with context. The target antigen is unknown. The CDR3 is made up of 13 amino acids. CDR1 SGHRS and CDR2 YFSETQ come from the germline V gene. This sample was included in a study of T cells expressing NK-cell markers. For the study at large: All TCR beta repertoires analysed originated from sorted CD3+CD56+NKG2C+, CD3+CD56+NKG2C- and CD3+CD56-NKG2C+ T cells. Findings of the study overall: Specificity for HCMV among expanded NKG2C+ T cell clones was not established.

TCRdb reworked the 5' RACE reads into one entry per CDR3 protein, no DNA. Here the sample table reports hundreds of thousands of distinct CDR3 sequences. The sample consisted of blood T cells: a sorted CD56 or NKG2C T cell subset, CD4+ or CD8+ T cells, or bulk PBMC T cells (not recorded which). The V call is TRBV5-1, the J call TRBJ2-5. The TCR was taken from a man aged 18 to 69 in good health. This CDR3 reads CASSLVAEQTQYF. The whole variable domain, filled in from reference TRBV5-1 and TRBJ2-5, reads KAGVTQTPRYLIKTRGQQVTLSCSPISGHRSVSWYQQTPGQGLQFLFEYFSETQRNKGNFPGRFSGRQFSNSRSEMNVSTLELGDSALYLCASSLVAEQTQYFGPGTRLLVL.